A selection of T cell receptor beta chains follows, all from one sample in a study of T cells in Graves' hyperthyroidism and ophthalmopathy. From the multiplex PCR reads, TCRdb called clonotypes with MiXCR, one entry per CDR3 protein. The data show some 350,000 distinct CDR3 sequences, with approximately 19% seen just once and around 3.6% held by the top ten. The specimen sequenced was blood. The receptors originated from a woman under 30 with Graves' hyperthyroidism. Both conserved end residues are part of each CDR3. The D gene is left open where the match is weak. The listing skips clone size in some rows; elsewhere it reads once, few, many or a size class.

j_call: TRBJ2-2; v_call: TRBV6-5; d_call: TRBD2; clone_size: many; cdr3_nt: TGTGCCAGCAGTTATAGTTCCAGCGGGGGTACCGGGGAGCTGTTTTTT; cdr3_aa: CASSYSSSGGTGELFF
j_call: TRBJ1-5; v_call: TRBV28; d_call: -; clone_size: -; cdr3_nt: TGTGCCGTCCCGGGGGAGGGTAATCAGCCCCAGCATTTT; cdr3_aa: CAVPGEGNQPQHF
j_call: TRBJ1-1; v_call: TRBV6-5; d_call: -; clone_size: many; cdr3_nt: TGTGCCAGCAGTTACTCGAGGTTGAACACTGAAGCTTTCTTT; cdr3_aa: CASSYSRLNTEAFF
j_call: TRBJ1-1; v_call: TRBV28; d_call: -; clone_size: many; cdr3_nt: TGTGCCAGCAGACCACGGCAAAGCCCGAACACTGAAGCTTTCTTT; cdr3_aa: CASRPRQSPNTEAFF
j_call: TRBJ2-2; v_call: TRBV11-1; d_call: TRBD2; clone_size: -; cdr3_nt: TGTGCCAGCAGCCGAATGGGGCCCGGGACTAGCTACACCGGGGAGCTGTTTTTT; cdr3_aa: CASSRMGPGTSYTGELFF
j_call: TRBJ2-2; v_call: TRBV12-3/TRBV12-4; d_call: -; clone_size: -; cdr3_nt: TGTGCCAGCAAGAGGGGCGGGACCGGGGAGCTGTTTTTT; cdr3_aa: CASKRGGTGELFF
j_call: TRBJ1-1; v_call: TRBV10-3; d_call: -; clone_size: many; cdr3_nt: TGTGCCATCAGGGACCCCTCATCAGGGATGAACACTGAAGCTTTCTTT; cdr3_aa: CAIRDPSSGMNTEAFF
j_call: TRBJ2-7; v_call: TRBV6-2/TRBV6-3; d_call: TRBD1; clone_size: many; cdr3_nt: TGTGCCAGCAGTTACAAGGGGACAGGGGCTTCCGAGCAGTACTTC; cdr3_aa: CASSYKGTGASEQYF
j_call: TRBJ1-5; v_call: TRBV27; d_call: -; clone_size: -; cdr3_nt: TGTGCCAGCAGTCCCAGGTCACCGCGGGCATATAGCAATCAGCCCCAGCATTTT; cdr3_aa: CASSPRSPRAYSNQPQHF
j_call: TRBJ1-5; v_call: TRBV19; d_call: -; clone_size: many; cdr3_nt: TGTGCCAGCCGGTCGGGGGTGGAGAATCAGCCCCAGCATTTT; cdr3_aa: CASRSGVENQPQHF
j_call: TRBJ2-5; v_call: TRBV28; d_call: -; clone_size: many; cdr3_nt: TGTGCCAGCGGAAACCCATTAAATCAAGAGACCCAGTACTTC; cdr3_aa: CASGNPLNQETQYF
j_call: TRBJ2-5; v_call: TRBV28; d_call: TRBD2; clone_size: -; cdr3_nt: TGTGCCAGCAGTTTGACTAGCGGGAGGGCCGGGGAGACCCAGTACTTC; cdr3_aa: CASSLTSGRAGETQYF
j_call: TRBJ2-7; v_call: TRBV28; d_call: -; clone_size: few; cdr3_nt: TGTGCCAGCAAGAGGGGGGTCGAGCAGTACTTC; cdr3_aa: CASKRGVEQYF
j_call: TRBJ2-5; v_call: TRBV5-1; d_call: TRBD1; clone_size: many; cdr3_nt: TGCGCCAGCAGCCGGACAGGGGAAGAAGGAGAGACCCAGTACTTC; cdr3_aa: CASSRTGEEGETQYF
j_call: TRBJ1-5; v_call: TRBV12-3/TRBV12-4; d_call: -; clone_size: many; cdr3_nt: TGTGCCAGCAGTCTCCAATACAGGGTTCAGCTTAGCAATCAGCCCCAGCATTTT; cdr3_aa: CASSLQYRVQLSNQPQHF
j_call: TRBJ2-3; v_call: TRBV20-1; d_call: TRBD2; clone_size: many; cdr3_nt: TGCAGTGCTAGGGCTAGCGGGAGCACAGATACGCAGTATTTT; cdr3_aa: CSARASGSTDTQYF
j_call: TRBJ1-1; v_call: TRBV5-1; d_call: -; clone_size: many; cdr3_nt: TGCGCCAGCATCTCGACGATCGGCGGCACTGAAGCTTTCTTT; cdr3_aa: CASISTIGGTEAFF
j_call: TRBJ2-5; v_call: TRBV20-1; d_call: -; clone_size: many; cdr3_nt: TGCAGTGCAGACCCAGGGGCGGCGAAGACCCAGTACTTC; cdr3_aa: CSADPGAAKTQYF
j_call: TRBJ2-7; v_call: TRBV6-2/TRBV6-3; d_call: -; clone_size: many; cdr3_nt: TGTGCCAGCACCGATCCCCCATCCTACGAGCAGTACTTC; cdr3_aa: CASTDPPSYEQYF
j_call: TRBJ2-5; v_call: TRBV18; d_call: TRBD1; clone_size: -; cdr3_nt: TGTGCCAGCTCTCCTTCGGGACAGGGGTACGAGACCCAGTACTTC; cdr3_aa: CASSPSGQGYETQYF
j_call: TRBJ1-2; v_call: TRBV2; d_call: -; clone_size: many; cdr3_nt: TGTGCCAGCAGTGAACTGCCGGGTGCGACCTTATATGGCTACACCTTC; cdr3_aa: CASSELPGATLYGYTF
j_call: TRBJ2-5; v_call: TRBV6-1; d_call: -; clone_size: many; cdr3_nt: TGTGCCAGCAGTGAAGGAGGGCAGGGATGGCGAGAGACCCAGTACTTC; cdr3_aa: CASSEGGQGWRETQYF
j_call: TRBJ2-4; v_call: TRBV6-1; d_call: -; clone_size: many; cdr3_nt: TGTGCCAGCAGTCGACAGAGGTCACCGGCCAAAAACATTCAGTACTTC; cdr3_aa: CASSRQRSPAKNIQYF
j_call: TRBJ2-5; v_call: TRBV29-1; d_call: -; clone_size: many; cdr3_nt: TGCAGCGTTGATCAGGGGGGACAGAGAGAGACCCAGTACTTC; cdr3_aa: CSVDQGGQRETQYF
j_call: TRBJ2-2; v_call: TRBV6-1; d_call: -; clone_size: many; cdr3_nt: TGTGCCAGCAGTAAGACCCGAGGCACCGGGGAGCTGTTTTTT; cdr3_aa: CASSKTRGTGELFF
j_call: TRBJ2-7; v_call: TRBV6-4; d_call: TRBD1; clone_size: -; cdr3_nt: TGTGCCACCACAACGACAGGGTATGACGAGCAGTACTTC; cdr3_aa: CATTTTGYDEQYF
j_call: TRBJ1-5; v_call: TRBV7-8; d_call: -; clone_size: many; cdr3_nt: TGTGCCAGCAGCTTAAATCGGGATCTTCAGCCCCAGCATTTT; cdr3_aa: CASSLNRDLQPQHF
j_call: TRBJ2-2; v_call: TRBV11-2; d_call: TRBD2; clone_size: -; cdr3_nt: TGTGCCAGCAGCCCCGGGGGGGGGTTGAGGAGAACCGGGGAGCTGTTTTTT; cdr3_aa: CASSPGGGLRRTGELFF
j_call: TRBJ1-2; v_call: TRBV19; d_call: -; clone_size: few; cdr3_nt: TGTGCCAGTAGTTCACCCCCTGACACTACCTATGGCTACACCTTC; cdr3_aa: CASSSPPDTTYGYTF
j_call: TRBJ2-7; v_call: TRBV12-3/TRBV12-4; d_call: TRBD2; clone_size: -; cdr3_nt: TGTGCCAGCAGTTTCCCCTCGGGACTAGCGGGGGTAGCCTACGAGCAGTACTTC; cdr3_aa: CASSFPSGLAGVAYEQYF
j_call: TRBJ1-2; v_call: TRBV6-5; d_call: -; clone_size: many; cdr3_nt: TGTGCCAGCAGTCAGGTCAGGGGAGACGGCTACACCTTC; cdr3_aa: CASSQVRGDGYTF
j_call: TRBJ2-7; v_call: TRBV11-1; d_call: TRBD1; clone_size: -; cdr3_nt: TGTGCCAGCAGCGAGAGCCTTTTGACAGGGGACTCCTACGAGCAGTACTTC; cdr3_aa: CASSESLLTGDSYEQYF
j_call: TRBJ2-1; v_call: TRBV14; d_call: TRBD2; clone_size: -; cdr3_nt: TGTGCCAGCAGCCAAGGTGGGGGACTAGCGGGGGGTCGGATCAATGAGCAGTTCTTC; cdr3_aa: CASSQGGGLAGGRINEQFF
j_call: TRBJ1-5; v_call: TRBV6-2/TRBV6-3; d_call: -; clone_size: -; cdr3_nt: TGTGCCAGCAGTTACACGCAGGTCTATAATCAGCCCCAGCATTTT; cdr3_aa: CASSYTQVYNQPQHF
j_call: TRBJ1-5; v_call: TRBV12-3/TRBV12-4; d_call: -; clone_size: -; cdr3_nt: TGTGCCAGCAGTATGCTAGGGGGTCAGCCCCAGCATTTT; cdr3_aa: CASSMLGGQPQHF
j_call: TRBJ2-7; v_call: TRBV6-2/TRBV6-3; d_call: -; clone_size: many; cdr3_nt: TGTGCCAGCGGCCCCGTGCTCTACGAGCAGTACTTC; cdr3_aa: CASGPVLYEQYF
j_call: TRBJ2-5; v_call: TRBV28; d_call: TRBD1; clone_size: many; cdr3_nt: TGTGCCAGCATAGGACAGGGCGGGGAGACCCAGTACTTC; cdr3_aa: CASIGQGGETQYF
j_call: TRBJ1-1; v_call: TRBV6-5; d_call: -; clone_size: many; cdr3_nt: TGTGCCAGCAGTTCCCCCCGGGAGGGGGGGGGGACTGAAGCTTTCTTT; cdr3_aa: CASSSPREGGGTEAFF
j_call: TRBJ1-3; v_call: TRBV4-2; d_call: -; clone_size: many; cdr3_nt: TGTGCCAGCAGCCAAGTGCCGGTAGGGTCGGAAAACACCATATATTTT; cdr3_aa: CASSQVPVGSENTIYF
j_call: TRBJ2-2; v_call: TRBV5-1; d_call: -; clone_size: many; cdr3_nt: TGCGCCAGCAGCCCCCTAGCGACGGGGGCCGGGGAGCTGTTTTTT; cdr3_aa: CASSPLATGAGELFF
j_call: TRBJ2-5; v_call: TRBV20-1; d_call: TRBD2; clone_size: many; cdr3_nt: TGCAGTGCGACGGAACCGGGATTAGCGGGGGGAGAGACCCAGTACTTC; cdr3_aa: CSATEPGLAGGETQYF
j_call: TRBJ1-3; v_call: TRBV6-1; d_call: -; clone_size: many; cdr3_nt: TGTGCCAGCAGTGACCGGGTGGACGGAAACACCATATATTTT; cdr3_aa: CASSDRVDGNTIYF
j_call: TRBJ2-7; v_call: TRBV20-1; d_call: TRBD1; clone_size: -; cdr3_nt: TGCAGTGCTAGGGATGAGGGACAGATCGGGTACGAGCAGTACTTC; cdr3_aa: CSARDEGQIGYEQYF
j_call: TRBJ1-5; v_call: TRBV15; d_call: -; clone_size: many; cdr3_nt: TGTGCCACCAGCAGAGTTGGACAGAGCAATCAGCCCCAGCATTTT; cdr3_aa: CATSRVGQSNQPQHF
j_call: TRBJ2-7; v_call: TRBV20-1; d_call: -; clone_size: many; cdr3_nt: TGCAGTGCAAACAGGGCCTACGAGCAGTACTTC; cdr3_aa: CSANRAYEQYF
j_call: TRBJ2-3; v_call: TRBV4-2; d_call: TRBD2; clone_size: few; cdr3_nt: TGTGCCAGCAGCCAAGATAGAGAGCGGGGGGCCGCGGATACGCAGTATTTT; cdr3_aa: CASSQDRERGAADTQYF
j_call: TRBJ2-7; v_call: TRBV15; d_call: -; clone_size: many; cdr3_nt: TGTGCCACCAGCAGAGATTTCCTGACTCGGAGGTCCGGGACTTTCTCCTACGAGCAGTACTTC; cdr3_aa: CATSRDFLTRRSGTFSYEQYF
j_call: TRBJ2-7; v_call: TRBV12-3/TRBV12-4; d_call: -; clone_size: many; cdr3_nt: TGTGCCAGCAGTTTACGGGGGGCGATGTACGAGCAGTACTTC; cdr3_aa: CASSLRGAMYEQYF
j_call: TRBJ1-1; v_call: TRBV7-9; d_call: -; clone_size: -; cdr3_nt: TGTGCCAGCAGCTTGAACGGCGGGGGGAACACTGAAGCTTTCTTT; cdr3_aa: CASSLNGGGNTEAFF
j_call: TRBJ2-6; v_call: TRBV12-5; d_call: -; clone_size: many; cdr3_nt: TGTGCTAGTGGGGACTCTGGGGCCAACGTCCTGACTTTC; cdr3_aa: CASGDSGANVLTF
j_call: TRBJ2-7; v_call: TRBV4-1; d_call: TRBD2; clone_size: -; cdr3_nt: TGCGCCAGCAGCCAAGGGGCGGGGGTGTTTTTCGAGCAGTACTTC; cdr3_aa: CASSQGAGVFFEQYF
j_call: TRBJ2-2; v_call: TRBV24-1; d_call: -; clone_size: many; cdr3_nt: TGTGCCACCAGTGAGGCCGCTGGCACCGGGGAGCTGTTTTTT; cdr3_aa: CATSEAAGTGELFF
j_call: TRBJ1-3; v_call: TRBV6-5; d_call: -; clone_size: many; cdr3_nt: -; cdr3_aa: CASSTSDSSGNTIYF